This T cell receptor beta chain was obtained from a study of shared clonotypes between healthy human individuals. Whole-study context: The donor pool was made up of a couple of women and three men aged 18 to 49. Study-wide findings and caveats: Although depth was large, rarefaction showed that sequencing of the sorted subsets was incomplete. Non-shared clonotypes displayed generation probabilities falling below those of clonotypes present in all four donors.

The germline V gene has CDR1 SGHAT and CDR2 FQNNGV. J gave up 2 bases and V 3 bases, and 13 bases lay outside the gene matches. The CDR3 totals 17 residues. Naive CD8 cells lacked CD45RO and underwent positive selection for CCR7, leaving out terminally differentiated effector memory CD45RA+ cells. A note on this clone: Its antigen is not known.

This table comes from immunoSEQ multiplex PCR, and its TCRdb copy is limited to in-frame clones, with some not included. The repertoire has about 2.1 million clones, around 95% of them found once; the top ten carry about 1.6%. The chain employs TRBV11-2 and TRBJ2-7, with 7 bases identical to TRBD2. Input material: naive CD8+ T cells from PBMCs. This TCR came from a man younger than 35 in good health. Some clones in this sample may be carry-over from other donors' samples. CDR3 sequence reads: CASSLGGTRQLTYEQYF. CDR3 DNA sequence: TGTGCCAGCAGCTTGGGGGGGACGCGACAGCTAACCTACGAGCAGTACTTC.